This T cell receptor beta chain was captured by sequencing in a study of T cell responses to AZD1222 COVID-19 vaccine. The J segment lost 2 bases and the V segment lost 1 base, leaving 3 bases of the junction unmatched. CDR3 length: 15 residues. Germline lookup yields CDR1 MNHEY and CDR2 SMNVEV (reference sequence). Study-level results: A reported finding is that nearly half of spike-specific TCRs target unmutated variant regions. Clonal diversity was possibly underestimated, and the donors were mostly white British, with more females. Scientists sampled the repertoires only once the peak T cell response had passed.

TCRdb keeps only in-frame clones here, not all; method: immunoSEQ multiplex PCR. The repertoire has roughly 150,000 clones, around 91% of them found once; the top ten carry about 4.8%. On this clone itself: Antigen specificity is unknown.

Sequenced here: peripheral blood, sampled on day 0 of AZD1222 vaccination. The sequence came from an adult in good health. The V call is TRBV27, the J call TRBJ1-2; 8 bases fit TRBD1. DNA for the CDR3: TGTGCCAGCAGTTTATTTTACAGGGGGAACTATGGCTACACCTTC. The encoded protein is CASSLFYRGNYGYTF.